A single sample gave rise to the 24 T cell receptor beta chains below, sequenced in a study of T cells in localized non-small cell lung cancer (dated by TCRdb to 2018 to 2020). The library came from the immunoSEQ multiplex PCR assay. Drawn from immuneACCESS, this table holds only the in-frame rearrangements with V and J called that TCRdb kept. Clones are partly lost; checked studies trace under half to an unresolved V gene and leave the rest unexplained. The sample data list about 28,000 clones, and 80% to 85% of these were observed just once. Roughly 5.7% of the sample belongs to the ten largest clones. This material consisted of peripheral blood mononuclear cells, taken before any cancer treatment. These receptor sequences come from a man aged 40 to 70 with stage III lung adenocarcinoma.

The CDR3: CASSFSSGQGRAGELFF. CDR3 nucleotides: TGTGCCAGCAGCTTTAGTTCTGGACAGGGACGCGCCGGGGAGCTGTTTTTT. The J gene is TRBJ2-2, the V gene TRBV5-4, with 8 bases lining up with TRBD1. Trimming at V came to 2 bases and at J to 6 bases, leaving 12 bases not matched to a gene. Germline lookup yields CDR1 SGHNT and CDR2 YYREEE (reference sequence). The CDR3 loop spans 17 amino acids.

CDR3: CASSLGASGQSGYTF. The DNA of the CDR3 is TGCGCCAGCAGCTTGGGGGCCTCGGGACAGAGTGGCTACACCTTC. The V call is TRBV5-1, the J call TRBJ1-2; 7 nucleotides match TRBD1. This CDR3 is built from 15 residues. From germline, CDR1 is SGHRS and CDR2 YFSETQ. With 0 bases clipped from V and 7 bases from J, the junction kept 9 bases outside the gene matches. Drawing the rest from reference TRBV5-1 and TRBJ1-2, the complete variable domain is KAGVTQTPRYLIKTRGQQVTLSCSPISGHRSVSWYQQTPGQGLQFLFEYFSETQRNKGNFPGRFSGRQFSNSRSEMNVSTLELGDSALYLCASSLGASGQSGYTFGSGTRLTVV.

V and J are TRBV19 and TRBJ2-1, with 7 bases matching TRBD1. Unmatched junction bases numbered 2, after V lost 4 bases and J lost 2 bases. The V gene's germline CDR1 is LNHDA and CDR2 SQIVND (reference sequence). The CDR3 is 14 residues long. CDR3 DNA sequence: TGTGCCAGTAGTAGTCAGGGGGCCTACAATGAGCAGTTCTTC. Translated, it gives CASSSQGAYNEQFF.

This chain uses TRBV10-3 with TRBJ1-2; 9 bases are shared with TRBD1. The CDR3 is made up of 16 amino acids. V lost 2 bases and J lost 4; bases outside the gene matches: 8. Germline CDR1 ENHRY, CDR2 SYGVKD. The CDR3 region is CAISEGRTGVSYGYTF. CDR3 sequence (DNA): TGTGCCATCAGTGAGGGGCGGACAGGGGTCTCCTATGGCTACACCTTC.

V usage is TRBV4-1 and J usage is TRBJ2-5; D call uncertain. Trimming pared 1 base from V and 0 bases from J, leaving 9 bases between. The CDR3 is 15 amino acids. Germline loops: CDR1 MGHRA, CDR2 YSYEKL. CDR3 loop: CASSQAGKDQETQYF. CDR3 sequence (DNA): TGCGCCAGCAGCCAAGCTGGGAAGGACCAAGAGACCCAGTACTTC.

The rearrangement joins TRBV9 to TRBJ2-7; 8 bases fit TRBD2. V was pared by 2 bases and J by 0 bases, with 4 bases of the junction left unmatched. CDR3 length: 15 amino acids. Germline CDR1 is SGDLS and CDR2 is YYNGEE. CDR3 in DNA: TGTGCCAGCAGCGTGGAAGGGACTAGCTCCTACGAGCAGTACTTC. It translates to CASSVEGTSSYEQYF.

The V gene is TRBV7-9, the J gene TRBJ2-3, with 10 bases matching TRBD1. V gave up 3 bases and J gave up 2 bases; unmatched junction bases: 5. Germline V gene lookup returns CDR1 SEHNR and CDR2 FQNEAQ (reference sequence). This CDR3 spans 16 amino acids. The CDR3 DNA follows: TGTGCCAGCAGCTTGACAGGGGGCCGGGTCACAGATACGCAGTATTTT. Its protein is CASSLTGGRVTDTQYF.

This chain uses TRBV4-2 with TRBJ2-6; a possible D gene is TRBD1 (6 bases). Trimming pared 2 bases from V and 4 bases from J, leaving 9 bases between. Germline assignment: CDR1 LGHNA and CDR2 YNFKEQ. The CDR3 consists of 15 residues. This CDR3 reads CASSQQGRGANVLTF. The CDR3 coding sequence is TGTGCCAGCAGCCAACAGGGGCGAGGGGCCAACGTCCTGACTTTC.

This clone occurred a few times. The V and J genes are TRBV19 and TRBJ1-5; no clear D gene. CDR1 and CDR2 (germline): LNHDA, SQIVND (reference sequence). CDR3 size: 15 residues. Deletions cut 0 bases from V and 4 bases from J, with 10 bases between. CDR3 sequence reads: CASSIDSTGNQPQHF. The CDR3 DNA is TGTGCCAGTAGTATAGATTCCACGGGTAATCAGCCCCAGCATTTT.

The chain carries TRBV5-1 and TRBJ1-5, with no clear D. The CDR3 has 13 residues. Trimming cost V 0 bases and J 1 base, with 2 bases left between them. Germline V gene sequence: CDR1 SGHRS, CDR2 YFSETQ. CDR3 in amino acids: CASSLESNQPQHF. CDR3 bases: TGCGCCAGCAGCTTGGAGAGCAATCAGCCCCAGCATTTT.

This rearrangement joins TRBV6-5 to TRBJ1-1; D call uncertain. Trimming stripped 2 bases from V and 1 base from J, with 5 bases between. Germline CDR1 is MNHEY and CDR2 is SVGAGI. The CDR3 length is 13 residues. Here the CDR3 reads CASSYRKNTEAFF. CDR3 nucleotides: TGTGCCAGCAGTTACAGGAAGAACACTGAAGCTTTCTTT.

V and J are TRBV19 and TRBJ1-5, with a tentative D call TRBD1 (5 bases). V lost 7 bases and J lost 5, with 12 bases in between. The CDR3 is made up of 13 amino acids. The V gene's germline CDR1 is LNHDA and CDR2 SQIVND (reference sequence). The CDR3 nucleotides read TGTGCCAGTAATTTGGCAGGGTATCAGCCCCAGCATTTT. This codes for CASNLAGYQPQHF.

This chain connects TRBV7-9 to TRBJ2-5; D is perhaps TRBD1 (6 bases). Germline CDR1 SEHNR, CDR2 FQNEAQ (reference sequence). The CDR3 is made up of 14 amino acids. V was pared by 3 bases and J by 6 bases, with 14 bases between. DNA of the CDR3: TGTGCCAGCAGCTTGACAGGACCCTCCAAGACCCAGTACTTC. Amino acid sequence: CASSLTGPSKTQYF.

The rearrangement joins TRBV12-5 to TRBJ2-5; unclear D gene. The CDR3 runs to 13 residues. Germline lookup yields CDR1 LGHNT and CDR2 FRNRAP. The germline V and J ends were trimmed by 4 bases and 3 bases, with 9 bases remaining between them. The CDR3 loop reads CASGYGGEETQYF. The CDR3 DNA sequence: TGTGCTAGTGGTTATGGCGGCGAAGAGACCCAGTACTTC.

The chain carries TRBV4-1 and TRBJ1-1; 7 nucleotides line up with TRBD1. The CDR3 totals 15 residues. Germline CDR1 is MGHRA and CDR2 is YSYEKL. The junction had 4 bases not matched to a gene; V was cut back by 0 bases and J by 3 bases. Here the CDR3 reads CASSQEGTADTEAFF. The CDR3 bases are TGCGCCAGCAGCCAAGAAGGGACAGCTGACACTGAAGCTTTCTTT.

This chain links TRBV4-1 with TRBJ1-6; D not resolved. Germline CDR1 and CDR2: MGHRA and YSYEKL. The CDR3 is made up of 17 amino acids. V was clipped by 0 bases and J by 0 bases, with 9 bases between them. CDR3: CASSQEAKGSYNSPLHF. The CDR3 DNA reads as TGCGCCAGCAGCCAAGAGGCGAAGGGCTCCTATAATTCACCCCTCCACTTT.

The chain couples TRBV10-1 to TRBJ1-1; a possible D gene is TRBD1 (5 bases). The CDR3 has 13 residues. CDR1 and CDR2 from the germline V gene are WNHNN and SYGVQD (reference sequence). Trimming left V 6 bases short and J 1 base short, with 9 bases between. The DNA for the CDR3 is TGCGCCAGCAGCCACGACAGGAACACTGAAGCTTTCTTT. Its protein product is CASSHDRNTEAFF.

CDR3 nucleotide sequence: TGTGCCAGCAGCTTGGTGGTAGCGGGAGGGGATACGCAGTATTTT. Translated, it gives CASSLVVAGGDTQYF. The chain is built from TRBV5-4 and TRBJ2-3; 11 nucleotides match TRBD2. The CDR3 is 15 residues long. Germline V gene lookup returns CDR1 SGHNT and CDR2 YYREEE (reference sequence). Germline trimming cut 0 bases from V and 6 bases from J; bases unmatched to any gene: 3. The whole variable domain, remainder taken from reference TRBV5-4 and TRBJ2-3, is ETGVTQSPTHLIKTRGQQVTLRCSSQSGHNTVSWYQQALGQGPQFIFQYYREEENGRGNFPPRFSGLQFPNYSSELNVNALELDDSALYLCASSLVVAGGDTQYFGPGTRLTVL.

The chain is built from TRBV7-9 and TRBJ2-4; TRBD1 matches at 7 bases. With V trimmed by 4 bases and J by 9 bases, 6 bases remained unmatched. The CDR3 is 13 residues long. The germline V gene has CDR1 SEHNR and CDR2 FQNEAQ (reference sequence). The CDR3 reads CASSWTGVSIQYF. In nucleotides, the CDR3 is TGTGCCAGCAGCTGGACAGGAGTGAGCATTCAGTACTTC.

In this sample, this clone turned up a few times. This chain joins TRBV30 and TRBJ1-1; maybe TRBD1 (6 bases). V shed 5 bases and J shed 11 bases, with 15 bases lying between them. The CDR3 is 11 amino acids. Germline CDR1 is GTSNPN and CDR2 is SVGIG (reference sequence). The DNA of the CDR3 is TGTGCCTGGTCGGGGGGCAGGGAGGCTTTCTTT. Its protein product is CAWSGGREAFF. The whole variable domain, remainder taken from reference TRBV30 and TRBJ1-1, is SQTIHQWPATLVQPVGSPLSLECTVEGTSNPNLYWYRQAAGRGLQLLFYSVGIGQISSEVPQNLSASRPQDRQFILSSKKLLLSDSGFYLCAWSGGREAFFGQGTRLTVV.

The chain carries TRBV29-1 and TRBJ1-1; D call uncertain. V was pared by 8 bases and J by 2 bases, with 15 bases between. Germline lookup yields CDR1 SQVTM and CDR2 ANQGSEA. The CDR3 length is 13 residues. The CDR3 is CSLVTAINTEAFF. CDR3 DNA: TGCAGCTTGGTTACAGCCATCAACACTGAAGCTTTCTTT.

This CDR3 reads CASSLAGENIQYF. CDR3 coding DNA: TGCGCCAGCAGCTTGGCCGGGGAGAACATTCAGTACTTC. The genes are TRBV5-1 and TRBJ2-4, with D perhaps TRBD2 (5 bases). Germline assignment: CDR1 SGHRS and CDR2 YFSETQ. The CDR3 is 13 residues long. With 0 bases removed from V and 7 bases from J, the gap between germline ends came to 8 bases.

This clone is categorized as medium-sized. The chain carries TRBV6-5 and TRBJ2-5; TRBD1 matches at 8 bases. Germline-derived CDR1 and CDR2 are MNHEY and SVGAGI. This CDR3 region has 15 residues. V dropped 6 bases and J dropped 5; count of bases not matched to a gene: 11. As DNA, the CDR3 is TGTGCCAGCAGCCACTACTCCGGACAGGGTGAGACCCAGTACTTC. Protein: CASSHYSGQGETQYF.

The chain is built from TRBV30 and TRBJ2-1; D gene ambiguous. Germline-derived CDR1 and CDR2 are GTSNPN and SVGIG (reference sequence). The V end was cut by 0 bases, the J end by 10 bases, with 7 bases between. The CDR3 has 11 amino acids. This CDR3 is CAWSVLEEQFF. DNA for the CDR3: TGTGCCTGGAGTGTACTTGAAGAGCAGTTCTTC.